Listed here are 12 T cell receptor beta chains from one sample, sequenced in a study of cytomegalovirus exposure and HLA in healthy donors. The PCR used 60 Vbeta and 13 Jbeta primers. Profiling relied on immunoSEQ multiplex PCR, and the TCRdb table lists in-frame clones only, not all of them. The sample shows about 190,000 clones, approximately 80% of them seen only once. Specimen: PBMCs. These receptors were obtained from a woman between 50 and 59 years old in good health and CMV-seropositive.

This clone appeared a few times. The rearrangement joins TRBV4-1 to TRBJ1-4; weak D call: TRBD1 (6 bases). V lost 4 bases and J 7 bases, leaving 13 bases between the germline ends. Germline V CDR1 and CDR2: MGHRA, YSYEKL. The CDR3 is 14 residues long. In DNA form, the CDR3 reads TGCGCCAGCAGCCTTGGACAGACCCTTGAAAAACTGTTTTTT. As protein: CASSLGQTLEKLFF.

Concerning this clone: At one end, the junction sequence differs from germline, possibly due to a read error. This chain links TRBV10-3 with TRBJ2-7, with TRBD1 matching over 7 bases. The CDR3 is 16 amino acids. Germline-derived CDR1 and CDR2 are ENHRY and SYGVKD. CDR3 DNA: TGTGCCAGCAGTTCTGGGACAGCCATAAACCTTTACGAGCAGTACTTC. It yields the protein CASSSGTAINLYEQYF.

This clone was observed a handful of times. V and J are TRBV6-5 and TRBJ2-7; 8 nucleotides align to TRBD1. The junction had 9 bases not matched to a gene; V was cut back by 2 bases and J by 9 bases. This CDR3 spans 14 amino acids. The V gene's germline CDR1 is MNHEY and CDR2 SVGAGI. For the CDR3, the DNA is TGTGCCAGCAGTTACGGGGCAGGGGGCGTCTCGCAGTACTTC. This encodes CASSYGAGGVSQYF.

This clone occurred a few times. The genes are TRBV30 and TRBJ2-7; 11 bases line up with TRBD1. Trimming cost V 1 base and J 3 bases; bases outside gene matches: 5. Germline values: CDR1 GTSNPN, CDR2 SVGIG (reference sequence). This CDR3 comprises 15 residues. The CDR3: CAWSALGTGGYEQYF. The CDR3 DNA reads TGTGCCTGGAGTGCGTTAGGGACAGGGGGCTACGAGCAGTACTTC.

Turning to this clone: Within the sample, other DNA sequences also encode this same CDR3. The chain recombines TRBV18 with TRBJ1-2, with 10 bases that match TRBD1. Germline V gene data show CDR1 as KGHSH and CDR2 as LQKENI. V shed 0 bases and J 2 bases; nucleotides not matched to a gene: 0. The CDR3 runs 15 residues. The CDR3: CASSPPGQGNYGYTF. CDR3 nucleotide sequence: TGTGCCAGCTCACCACCGGGACAGGGGAACTATGGCTACACCTTC.

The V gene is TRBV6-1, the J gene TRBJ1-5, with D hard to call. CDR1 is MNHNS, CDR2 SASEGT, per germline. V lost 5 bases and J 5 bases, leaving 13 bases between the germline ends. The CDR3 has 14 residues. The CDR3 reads CASSLQMGDQPQHF. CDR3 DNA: TGTGCCAGCAGTCTACAAATGGGAGATCAGCCCCAGCATTTT.

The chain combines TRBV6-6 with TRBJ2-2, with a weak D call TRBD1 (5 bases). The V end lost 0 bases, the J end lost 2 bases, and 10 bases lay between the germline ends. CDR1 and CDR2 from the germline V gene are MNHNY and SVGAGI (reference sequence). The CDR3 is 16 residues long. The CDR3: CASSYSPRGNTGELFF. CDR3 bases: TGTGCCAGCAGTTACTCACCAAGGGGCAACACCGGGGAGCTGTTTTTT.

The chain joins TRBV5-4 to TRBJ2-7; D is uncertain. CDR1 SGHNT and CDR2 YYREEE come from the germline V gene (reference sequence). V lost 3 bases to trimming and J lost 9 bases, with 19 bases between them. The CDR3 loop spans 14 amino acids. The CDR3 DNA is TGTGCCAGCAGCTCTGTCCCCGAATCCAACGGGCAGTACTTC. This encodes CASSSVPESNGQYF.

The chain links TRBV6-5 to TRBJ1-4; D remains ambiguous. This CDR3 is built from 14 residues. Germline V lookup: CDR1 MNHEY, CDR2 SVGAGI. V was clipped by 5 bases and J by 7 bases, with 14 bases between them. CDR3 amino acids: CASSPLDSGEKLFF. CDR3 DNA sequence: TGTGCCAGCAGTCCCCTGGATTCAGGTGAAAAACTGTTTTTT.

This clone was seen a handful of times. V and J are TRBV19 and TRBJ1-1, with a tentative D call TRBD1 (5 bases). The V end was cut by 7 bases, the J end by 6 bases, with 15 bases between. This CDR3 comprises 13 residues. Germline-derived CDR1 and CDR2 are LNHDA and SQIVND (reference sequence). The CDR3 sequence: CASTLGGWAEAFF. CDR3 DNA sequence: TGTGCCAGTACCCTCGGGGGGTGGGCTGAAGCTTTCTTT.

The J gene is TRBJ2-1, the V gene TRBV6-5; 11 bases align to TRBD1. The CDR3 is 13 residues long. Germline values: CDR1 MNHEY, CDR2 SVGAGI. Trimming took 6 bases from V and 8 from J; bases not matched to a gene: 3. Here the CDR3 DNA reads TGTGCCAGCAGACGGACAGGGGGCGATGAGCAGTTCTTC. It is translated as CASRRTGGDEQFF.

The DNA for the CDR3 is TGCGCCAGCTCTCTTGGGGGCCAGGTGGATACGCAGTATTTT. Protein sequence: CASSLGGQVDTQYF. This rearrangement joins TRBV5-1 to TRBJ2-3, with D perhaps TRBD1 (6 bases). V was cut by 7 bases and J by 6 bases, with 18 bases left in between. This CDR3 comprises 14 residues. Looked up from germline, CDR1 is SGHRS and CDR2 is YFSETQ.